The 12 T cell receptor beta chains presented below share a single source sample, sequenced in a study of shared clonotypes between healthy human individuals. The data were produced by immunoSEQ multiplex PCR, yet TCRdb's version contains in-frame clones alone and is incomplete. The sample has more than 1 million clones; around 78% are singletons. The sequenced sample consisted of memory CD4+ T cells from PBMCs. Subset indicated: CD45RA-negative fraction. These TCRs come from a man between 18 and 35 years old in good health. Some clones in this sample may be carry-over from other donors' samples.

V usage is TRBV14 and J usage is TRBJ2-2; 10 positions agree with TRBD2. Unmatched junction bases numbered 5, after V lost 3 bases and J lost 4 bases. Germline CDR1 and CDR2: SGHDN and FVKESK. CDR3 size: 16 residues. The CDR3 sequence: CASSQKAGGGTGELFF. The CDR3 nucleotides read TGTGCCAGCAGCCAGAAAGCGGGAGGGGGCACCGGGGAGCTGTTTTTT. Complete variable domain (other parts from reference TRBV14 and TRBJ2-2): EAGVTQFPSHSVIEKGQTVTLRCDPISGHDNLYWYRRVMGKEIKFLLHFVKESKQDESGMPNNRFLAERTGGTYSTLKVQPAELEDSGVYFCASSQKAGGGTGELFFGEGSRLTVL.

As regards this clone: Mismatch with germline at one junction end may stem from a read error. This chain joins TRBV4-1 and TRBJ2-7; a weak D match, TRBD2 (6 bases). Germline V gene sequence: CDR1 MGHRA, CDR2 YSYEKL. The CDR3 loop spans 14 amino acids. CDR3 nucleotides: TGCGCCAGCAGCCAAGATCGGGGGACTGAACGCTTGCTCTTC. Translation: CASSQDRGTERLLF.

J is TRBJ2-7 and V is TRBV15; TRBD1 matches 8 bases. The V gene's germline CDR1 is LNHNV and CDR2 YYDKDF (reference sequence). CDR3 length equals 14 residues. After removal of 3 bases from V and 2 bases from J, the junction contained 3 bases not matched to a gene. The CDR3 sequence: CATSRTGVTYEQYF. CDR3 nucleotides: TGTGCCACCAGCAGGACAGGGGTAACCTACGAGCAGTACTTC.

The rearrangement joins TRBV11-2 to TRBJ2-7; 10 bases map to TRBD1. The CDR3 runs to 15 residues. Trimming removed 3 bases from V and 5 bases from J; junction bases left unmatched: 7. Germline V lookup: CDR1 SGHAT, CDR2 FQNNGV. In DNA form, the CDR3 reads TGTGCCAGCAGCTTCCCTGGGACAGGGGTCAACGAGCAGTACTTC. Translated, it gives CASSFPGTGVNEQYF.

CDR3 amino acids: CASSLSVTNVGNTEAFF. In DNA, the CDR3 is TGCGCCAGCAGCTTGTCGGTCACGAACGTCGGGAACACTGAAGCTTTCTTT. The rearrangement joins TRBV5-1 to TRBJ1-1; D is ambiguous. The CDR3 has 17 amino acids. The germline V gene encodes CDR1 SGHRS and CDR2 YFSETQ. V was shortened by 1 base and J by 1 base, with 17 bases between the two germline ends.

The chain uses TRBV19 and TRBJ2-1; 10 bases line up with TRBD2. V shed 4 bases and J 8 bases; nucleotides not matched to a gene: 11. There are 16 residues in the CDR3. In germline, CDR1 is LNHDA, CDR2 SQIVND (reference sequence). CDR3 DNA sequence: TGTGCCAGTAGTAGCAGCGGGAAGCGGGAGGGGGATGAGCAGTTCTTC. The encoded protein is CASSSSGKREGDEQFF.

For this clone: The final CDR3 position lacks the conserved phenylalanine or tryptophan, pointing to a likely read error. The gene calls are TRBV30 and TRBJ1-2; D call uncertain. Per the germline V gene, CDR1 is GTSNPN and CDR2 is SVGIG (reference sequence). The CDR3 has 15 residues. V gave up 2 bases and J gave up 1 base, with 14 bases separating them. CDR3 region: CAWSRASLLNYGYTL. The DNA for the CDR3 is TGTGCCTGGAGTAGGGCCTCGCTCCTTAACTATGGCTACACCCTC.

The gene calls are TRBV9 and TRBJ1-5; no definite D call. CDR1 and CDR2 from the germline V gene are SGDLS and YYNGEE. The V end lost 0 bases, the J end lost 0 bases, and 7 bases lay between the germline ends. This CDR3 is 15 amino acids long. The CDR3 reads CASSVDGYSNQPQHF. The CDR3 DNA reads TGTGCCAGCAGCGTAGACGGGTATAGCAATCAGCCCCAGCATTTT.

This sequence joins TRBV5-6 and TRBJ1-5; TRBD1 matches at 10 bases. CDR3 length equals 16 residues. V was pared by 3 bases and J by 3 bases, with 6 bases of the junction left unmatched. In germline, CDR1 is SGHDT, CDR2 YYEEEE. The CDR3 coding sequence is TGTGCCAGCAGCTCAAGACAGGGGGCGGACAATCAGCCCCAGCATTTT. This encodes CASSSRQGADNQPQHF.

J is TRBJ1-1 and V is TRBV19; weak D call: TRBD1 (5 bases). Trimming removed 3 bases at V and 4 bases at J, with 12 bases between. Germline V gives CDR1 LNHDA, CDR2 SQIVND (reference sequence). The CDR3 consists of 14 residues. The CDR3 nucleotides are TGTGCCAGTAGTATTCAAGAGGGGTTCACTGAAGCTTTCTTT. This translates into CASSIQEGFTEAFF.

The CDR3 DNA reads TGTGCCAGCTCGACTAGGGTGTTGGCAGATACGCAGTATTTT. Translating gives CASSTRVLADTQYF. The chain couples TRBV28 to TRBJ2-3; maybe TRBD2 (6 bases). Per germline, CDR1 MDHEN and CDR2 SYDVKM. This CDR3 spans 14 amino acids. V was clipped by 8 bases and J by 4 bases, with 16 bases between them.

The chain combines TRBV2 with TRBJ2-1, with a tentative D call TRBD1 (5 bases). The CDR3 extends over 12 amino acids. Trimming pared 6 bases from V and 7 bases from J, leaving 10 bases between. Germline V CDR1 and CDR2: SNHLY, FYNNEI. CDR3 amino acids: CASSEAGNEQFF. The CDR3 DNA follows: TGTGCCAGCAGCGAGGCAGGGAATGAGCAGTTCTTC.